This T cell receptor (beta chain) originates from a study of Ad26.COV2.S vaccination and SARS-CoV-2 variants. Some clones are missing from TCRdb's copy, which holds only in-frame ones; the method was immunoSEQ multiplex PCR. Among a few hundred thousand clones, roughly 90% were seen once, and the ten largest hold around 5.5%. Described treatment: approximately 18 received Ad26.COV2.S at low or high dose, single or two shots; about five received placebo; per-sample allocation not given. On day 63 after the first injection, vaccine and placebo recipients gave samples. In Boston, an adult donor aged 18-55 years took part. Wuhan-strain spike was delivered by a replication-incompetent Ad26 vector. This TCR derives from a person between 18 and 65 years old who received the Ad26.COV2.S COVID-19 vaccine or a placebo. The sequences come from peripheral blood, collected in a trial of Ad26.COV2.S vaccine versus placebo.

Here the CDR3 DNA reads TGCGCCAGCAGCCAAGTAGCGGGGGGGCAAGGTACGCAGTATTTT. Protein product: CASSQVAGGQGTQYF. The V and J genes are TRBV4-3 and TRBJ2-3, with 11 bases that match TRBD2. The CDR3 consists of 15 residues. Trimming took 1 base from V and 8 from J; bases not matched to a gene: 5. Looked up from germline, CDR1 is LGHNA and CDR2 is YSLEER.